This T cell receptor beta chain was observed in a study of blood T cell repertoires in COVID-19. Study details: Collection of acute and convalescent COVID-19 samples took place in the United States, Italy and Spain.

Per the germline V gene, CDR1 is LNHDA and CDR2 is SQIVND (reference sequence). This CDR3 comprises 15 residues. The V end lost 3 bases, the J end lost 0 bases, and 11 bases lay between the germline ends. As originally analysed: Cell counts per sample came from amplifying reference gene primers. Using immunoSEQ multiplex PCR, the repertoire was profiled, and TCRdb retains in-frame clones only, with some absent. V and J calls and clone size are as listed in that table; D and trimming were resolved from the DNA. Of approximately 150,000 clones in the sample, about 87% were seen once. In its sample, this clone was seen once.

Input material: peripheral blood. The rearrangement uses TRBV19 and TRBJ1-1; TRBD1 is a possible D gene (5 bases). This sequence was found in a woman aged 50 to 65 with acute or convalescent COVID-19. The CDR3 loop reads CASSMTRVLNTEAFF. CDR3 nucleotides: TGTGCCAGTAGTATGACCAGGGTCCTGAACACTGAAGCTTTCTTT.